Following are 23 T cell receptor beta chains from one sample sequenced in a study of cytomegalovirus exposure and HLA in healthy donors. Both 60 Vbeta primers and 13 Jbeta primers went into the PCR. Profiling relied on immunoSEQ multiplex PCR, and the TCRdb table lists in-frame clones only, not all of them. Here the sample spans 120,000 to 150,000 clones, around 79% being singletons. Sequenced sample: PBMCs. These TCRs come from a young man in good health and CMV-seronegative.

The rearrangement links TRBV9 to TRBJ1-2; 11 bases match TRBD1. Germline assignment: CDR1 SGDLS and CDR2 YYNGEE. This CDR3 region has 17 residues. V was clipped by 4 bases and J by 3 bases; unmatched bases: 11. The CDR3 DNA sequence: TGTGCCAGCAGCACCGACACCGGGACAGGGGGGGACTATGGCTACACCTTC. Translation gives CASSTDTGTGGDYGYTF.

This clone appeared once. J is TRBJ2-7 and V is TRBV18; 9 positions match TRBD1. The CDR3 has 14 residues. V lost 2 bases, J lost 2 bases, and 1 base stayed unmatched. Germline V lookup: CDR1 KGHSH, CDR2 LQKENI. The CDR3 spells CASSPGTGPYEQYF. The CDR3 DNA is TGTGCCAGCTCACCAGGGACAGGGCCCTACGAGCAGTACTTC.

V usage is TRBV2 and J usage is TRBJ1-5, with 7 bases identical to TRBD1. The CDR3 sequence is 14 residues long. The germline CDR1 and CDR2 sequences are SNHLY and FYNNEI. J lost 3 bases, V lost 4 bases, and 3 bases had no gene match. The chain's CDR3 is CASSGDRVNQPQHF. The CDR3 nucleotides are TGTGCCAGCAGTGGAGACAGGGTCAATCAGCCCCAGCATTTT.

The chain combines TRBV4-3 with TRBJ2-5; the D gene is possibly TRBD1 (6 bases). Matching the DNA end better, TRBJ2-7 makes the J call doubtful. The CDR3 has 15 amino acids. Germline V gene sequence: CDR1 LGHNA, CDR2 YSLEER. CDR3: CASSQDLQGSYEQYF. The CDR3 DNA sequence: TGCGCCAGCAGCCAAGATCTCCAGGGGTCCTACGAGCAGTACTTC.

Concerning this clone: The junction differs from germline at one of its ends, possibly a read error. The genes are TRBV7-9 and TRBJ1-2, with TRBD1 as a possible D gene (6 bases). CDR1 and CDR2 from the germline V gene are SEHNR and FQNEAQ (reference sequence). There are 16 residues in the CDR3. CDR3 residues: CSSSPGSGASNYGYTF. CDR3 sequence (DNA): TGTTCCAGCAGCCCGGGCTCAGGGGCCTCTAACTATGGCTACACCTTC.

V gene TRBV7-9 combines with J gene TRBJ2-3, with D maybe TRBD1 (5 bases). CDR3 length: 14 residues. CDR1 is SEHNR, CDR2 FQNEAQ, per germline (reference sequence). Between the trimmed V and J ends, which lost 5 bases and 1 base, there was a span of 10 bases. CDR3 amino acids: CASSGATGTDTQYF. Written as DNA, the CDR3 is TGTGCCAGCAGCGGAGCGACAGGCACAGATACGCAGTATTTT.

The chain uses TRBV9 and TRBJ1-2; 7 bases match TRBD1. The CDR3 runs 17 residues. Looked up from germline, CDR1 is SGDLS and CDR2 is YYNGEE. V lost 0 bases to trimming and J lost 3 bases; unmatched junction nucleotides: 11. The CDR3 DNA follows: TGTGCCAGCAGCGTAGGAAGACGGACAGGATCCCACTATGGCTACACCTTC. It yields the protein CASSVGRRTGSHYGYTF.

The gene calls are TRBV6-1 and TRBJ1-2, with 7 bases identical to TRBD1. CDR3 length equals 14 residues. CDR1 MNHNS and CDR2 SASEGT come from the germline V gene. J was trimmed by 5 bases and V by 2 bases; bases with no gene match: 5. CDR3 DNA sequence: TGTGCCAGCAGTGAAATGGTCAGGGGGTATGGCTACACCTTC. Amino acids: CASSEMVRGYGYTF.

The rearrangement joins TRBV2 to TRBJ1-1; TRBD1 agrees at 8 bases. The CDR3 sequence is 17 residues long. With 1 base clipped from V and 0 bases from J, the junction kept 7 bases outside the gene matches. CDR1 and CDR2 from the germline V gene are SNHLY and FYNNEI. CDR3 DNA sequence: TGTGCCAGCAGTGAAGTAAAGGAGACAGGGGTGAACACTGAAGCTTTCTTT. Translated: CASSEVKETGVNTEAFF.

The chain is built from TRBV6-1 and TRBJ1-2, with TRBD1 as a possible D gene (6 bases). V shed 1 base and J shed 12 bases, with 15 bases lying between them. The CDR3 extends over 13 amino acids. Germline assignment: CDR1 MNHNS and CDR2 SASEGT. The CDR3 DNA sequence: TGTGCCAGCAGTGAAGTGGGGGGGCTGGGGAACACCTTC. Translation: CASSEVGGLGNTF.

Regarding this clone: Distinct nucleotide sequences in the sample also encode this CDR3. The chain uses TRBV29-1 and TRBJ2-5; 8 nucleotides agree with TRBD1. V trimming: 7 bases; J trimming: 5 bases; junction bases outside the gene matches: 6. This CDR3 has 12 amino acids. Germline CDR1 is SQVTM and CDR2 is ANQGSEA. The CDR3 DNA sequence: TGCAGCGATAGACAGGGGCTGGAGACCCAGTACTTC. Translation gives CSDRQGLETQYF.

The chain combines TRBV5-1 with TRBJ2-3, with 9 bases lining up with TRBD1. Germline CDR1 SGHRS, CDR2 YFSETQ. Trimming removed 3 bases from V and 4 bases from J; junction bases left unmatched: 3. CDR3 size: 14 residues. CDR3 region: CASSWDRAPDTQYF. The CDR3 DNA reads TGCGCCAGCAGCTGGGACAGGGCCCCAGATACGCAGTATTTT.

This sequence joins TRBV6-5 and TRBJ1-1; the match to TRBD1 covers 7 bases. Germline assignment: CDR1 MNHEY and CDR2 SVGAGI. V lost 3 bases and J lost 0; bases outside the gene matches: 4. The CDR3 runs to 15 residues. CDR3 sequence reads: CASSYRTGLNTEAFF. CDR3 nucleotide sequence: TGTGCCAGCAGTTATCGGACAGGACTGAACACTGAAGCTTTCTTT.

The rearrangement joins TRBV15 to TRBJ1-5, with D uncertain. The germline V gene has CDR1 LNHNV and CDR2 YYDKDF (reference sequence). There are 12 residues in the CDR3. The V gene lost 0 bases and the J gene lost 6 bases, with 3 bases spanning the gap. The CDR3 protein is CATSRDRQPQHF. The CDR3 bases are TGTGCCACCAGCAGAGATCGTCAGCCCCAGCATTTT. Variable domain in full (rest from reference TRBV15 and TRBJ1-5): DAMVIQNPRYQVTQFGKPVTLSCSQTLNHNVMYWYQQKSSQAPKLLFHYYDKDFNNEADTPDNFQSRRPNTSFCFLDIRSPGLGDTAMYLCATSRDRQPQHFGDGTRLSIL.

The CDR3, as DNA: TGTGCCTGGAGTGGTGACACTAGGAGTGAGCAGTTCTTC. Encoded protein: CAWSGDTRSEQFF. The V call is TRBV30, the J call TRBJ2-1, with D perhaps TRBD2 (5 bases). This CDR3 spans 13 amino acids. Germline V gives CDR1 GTSNPN, CDR2 SVGIG (reference sequence). V lost 1 base and J lost 9, with 13 bases in between.

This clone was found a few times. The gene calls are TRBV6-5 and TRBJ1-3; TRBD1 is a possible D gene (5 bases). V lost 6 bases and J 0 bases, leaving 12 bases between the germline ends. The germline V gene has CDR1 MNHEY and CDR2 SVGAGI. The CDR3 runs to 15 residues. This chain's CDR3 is CASRLTASSGNTIYF. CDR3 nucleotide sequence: TGTGCCAGCAGACTGACAGCGAGCTCTGGAAACACCATATATTTT.

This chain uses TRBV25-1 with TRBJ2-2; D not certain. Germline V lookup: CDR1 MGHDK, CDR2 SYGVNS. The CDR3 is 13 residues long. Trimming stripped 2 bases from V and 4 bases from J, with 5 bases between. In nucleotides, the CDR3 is TGTGCCAGCAGTGAAGTCGGCACCGGGGAGCTGTTTTTT. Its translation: CASSEVGTGELFF.

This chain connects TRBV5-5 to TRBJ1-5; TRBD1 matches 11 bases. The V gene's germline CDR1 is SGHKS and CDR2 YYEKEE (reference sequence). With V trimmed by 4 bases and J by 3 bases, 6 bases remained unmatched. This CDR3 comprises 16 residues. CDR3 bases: TGTGCCAGCAGCGATCGGGACAGGGGGTTCAATCAGCCCCAGCATTTT. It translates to CASSDRDRGFNQPQHF.

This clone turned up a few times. The CDR3 DNA sequence: TGCGCCAGCAGCCTTCAGAGGGGGCGGTTGAACTATGGCTACACCTTC. Protein: CASSLQRGRLNYGYTF. The J gene is TRBJ1-2, the V gene TRBV4-3, with 7 bases matching TRBD1. Germline V lookup: CDR1 LGHNA, CDR2 YSLEER. V was clipped by 4 bases and J by 2 bases; unmatched bases: 10. There are 16 residues in the CDR3.

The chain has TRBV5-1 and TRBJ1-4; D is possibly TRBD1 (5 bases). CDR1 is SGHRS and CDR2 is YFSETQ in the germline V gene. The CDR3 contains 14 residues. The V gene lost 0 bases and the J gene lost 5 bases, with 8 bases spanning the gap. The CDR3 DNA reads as TGCGCCAGCAGCTTGGGGGCAGGGAATGAAAAACTGTTTTTT. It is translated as CASSLGAGNEKLFF. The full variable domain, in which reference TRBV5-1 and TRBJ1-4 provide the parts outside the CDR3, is KAGVTQTPRYLIKTRGQQVTLSCSPISGHRSVSWYQQTPGQGLQFLFEYFSETQRNKGNFPGRFSGRQFSNSRSEMNVSTLELGDSALYLCASSLGAGNEKLFFGSGTQLSVL.

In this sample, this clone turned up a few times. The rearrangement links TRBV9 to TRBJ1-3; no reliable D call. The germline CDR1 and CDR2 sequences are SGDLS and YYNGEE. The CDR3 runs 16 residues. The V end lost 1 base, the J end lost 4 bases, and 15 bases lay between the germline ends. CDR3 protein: CASSVSKEDPGNTIYF. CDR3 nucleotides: TGTGCCAGCAGCGTATCAAAGGAGGATCCGGGAAACACCATATATTTT.

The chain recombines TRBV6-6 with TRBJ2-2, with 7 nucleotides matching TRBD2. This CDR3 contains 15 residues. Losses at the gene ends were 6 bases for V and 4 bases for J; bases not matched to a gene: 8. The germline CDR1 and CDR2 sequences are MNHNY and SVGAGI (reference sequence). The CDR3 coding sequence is TGTGCCAGCAGCCAATTTGGGGGGGGCACCGGGGAGCTGTTTTTT. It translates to CASSQFGGGTGELFF.

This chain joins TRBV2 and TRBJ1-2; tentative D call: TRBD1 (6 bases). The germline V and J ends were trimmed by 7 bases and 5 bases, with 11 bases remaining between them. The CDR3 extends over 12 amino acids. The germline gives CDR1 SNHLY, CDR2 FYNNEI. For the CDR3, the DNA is TGTGCCAGCATAAAACAGGGTTATGGCTACACCTTC. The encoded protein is CASIKQGYGYTF.